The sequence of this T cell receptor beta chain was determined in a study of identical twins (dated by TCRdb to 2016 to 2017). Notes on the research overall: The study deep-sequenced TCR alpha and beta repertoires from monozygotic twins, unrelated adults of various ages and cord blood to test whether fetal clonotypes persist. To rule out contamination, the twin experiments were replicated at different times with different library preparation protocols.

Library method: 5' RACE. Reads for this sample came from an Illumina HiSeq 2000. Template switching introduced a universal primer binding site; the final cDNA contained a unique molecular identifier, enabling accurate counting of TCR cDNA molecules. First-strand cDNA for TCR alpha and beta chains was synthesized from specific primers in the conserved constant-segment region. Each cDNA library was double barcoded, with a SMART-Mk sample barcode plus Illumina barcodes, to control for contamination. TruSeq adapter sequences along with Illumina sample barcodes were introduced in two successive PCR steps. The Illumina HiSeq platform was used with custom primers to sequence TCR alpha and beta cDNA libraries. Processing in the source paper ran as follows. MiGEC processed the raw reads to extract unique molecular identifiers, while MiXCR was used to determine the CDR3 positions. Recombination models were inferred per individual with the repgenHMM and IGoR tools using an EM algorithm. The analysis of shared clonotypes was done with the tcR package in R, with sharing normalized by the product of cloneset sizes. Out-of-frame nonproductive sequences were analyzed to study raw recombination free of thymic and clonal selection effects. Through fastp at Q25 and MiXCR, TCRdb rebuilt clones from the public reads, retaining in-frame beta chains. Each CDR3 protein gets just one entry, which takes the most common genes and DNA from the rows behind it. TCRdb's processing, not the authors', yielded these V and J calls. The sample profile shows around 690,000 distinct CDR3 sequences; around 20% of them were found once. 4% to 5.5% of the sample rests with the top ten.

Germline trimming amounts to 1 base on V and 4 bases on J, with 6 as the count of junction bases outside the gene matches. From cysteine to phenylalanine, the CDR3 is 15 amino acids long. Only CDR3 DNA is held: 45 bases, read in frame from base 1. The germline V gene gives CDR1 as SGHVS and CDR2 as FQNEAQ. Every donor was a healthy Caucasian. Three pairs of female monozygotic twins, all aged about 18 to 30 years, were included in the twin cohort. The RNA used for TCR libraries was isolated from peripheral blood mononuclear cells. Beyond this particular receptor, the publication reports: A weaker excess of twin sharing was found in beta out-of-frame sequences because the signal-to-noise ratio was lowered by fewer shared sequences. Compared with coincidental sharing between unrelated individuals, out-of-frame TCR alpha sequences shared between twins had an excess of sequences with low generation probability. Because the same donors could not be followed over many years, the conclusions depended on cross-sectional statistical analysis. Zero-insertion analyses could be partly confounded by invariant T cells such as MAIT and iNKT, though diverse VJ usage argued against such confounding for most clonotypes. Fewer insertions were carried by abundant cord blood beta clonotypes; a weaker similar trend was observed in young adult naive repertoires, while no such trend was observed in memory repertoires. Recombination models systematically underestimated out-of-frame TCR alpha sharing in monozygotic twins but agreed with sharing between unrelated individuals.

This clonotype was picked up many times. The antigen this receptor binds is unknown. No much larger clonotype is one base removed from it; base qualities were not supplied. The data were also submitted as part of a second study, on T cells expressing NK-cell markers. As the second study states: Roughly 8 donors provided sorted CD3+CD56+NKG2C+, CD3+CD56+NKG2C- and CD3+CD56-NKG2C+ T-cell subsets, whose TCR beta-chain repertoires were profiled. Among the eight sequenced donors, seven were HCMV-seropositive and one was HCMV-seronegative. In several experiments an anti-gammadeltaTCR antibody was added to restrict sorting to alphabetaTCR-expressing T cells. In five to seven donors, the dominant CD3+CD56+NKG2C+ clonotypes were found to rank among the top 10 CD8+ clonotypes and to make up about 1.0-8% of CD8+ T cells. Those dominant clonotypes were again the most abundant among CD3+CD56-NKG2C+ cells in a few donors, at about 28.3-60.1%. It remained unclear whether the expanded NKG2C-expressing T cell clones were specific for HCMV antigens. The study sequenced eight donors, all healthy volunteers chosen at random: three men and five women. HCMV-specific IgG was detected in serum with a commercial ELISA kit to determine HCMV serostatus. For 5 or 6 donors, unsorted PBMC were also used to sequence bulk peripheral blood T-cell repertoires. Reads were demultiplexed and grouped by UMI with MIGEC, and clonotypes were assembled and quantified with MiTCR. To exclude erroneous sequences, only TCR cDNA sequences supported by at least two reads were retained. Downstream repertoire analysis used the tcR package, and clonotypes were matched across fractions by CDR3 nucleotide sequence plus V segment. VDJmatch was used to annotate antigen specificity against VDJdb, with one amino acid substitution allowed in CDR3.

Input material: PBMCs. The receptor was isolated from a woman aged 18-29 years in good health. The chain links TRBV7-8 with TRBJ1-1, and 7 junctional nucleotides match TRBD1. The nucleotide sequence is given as TGTGCCAGCAGCTTAGAGGGATCAGGGGGCACTGAAGCTTTCTTT. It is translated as CASSLEGSGGTEAFF.